A single T cell receptor (beta chain) is shown here with its context. These data originate in a study of blood T cell repertoires in COVID-19. The wider study: There were acute and convalescent COVID-19 samples, and they came from the United States, Italy and Spain. PBMCs, B-cell-depleted T cells, or T cells provided the cDNA or gDNA that made up the material.

Germline CDR1 SGHRS, CDR2 YFSETQ. CDR3 length: 15 amino acids. V dropped 3 bases and J dropped 5 bases, with 16 bases sitting between them. Authors' processing steps: Amplified reference gene primers provided the basis for estimating nucleated cell counts. Repertoires were generated with immunoSEQ multiplex PCR, while TCRdb's copy carries only in-frame clones and drops some. V, J and clone size are those of that table, while D and trimming were read from the DNA. The data hold some 150,000 clones, with under 85% observed a single time. This clonotype originated in a woman older than 75 in a cohort sampled during active or convalescent COVID-19. The sequencing sample was made of peripheral blood. The genes are TRBV5-1 and TRBJ2-3; unclear D gene. This CDR3 is CASSSHLTFKDTQYF. CDR3 DNA: TGCGCCAGCAGCTCACACCTTACCTTCAAAGATACGCAGTATTTT.